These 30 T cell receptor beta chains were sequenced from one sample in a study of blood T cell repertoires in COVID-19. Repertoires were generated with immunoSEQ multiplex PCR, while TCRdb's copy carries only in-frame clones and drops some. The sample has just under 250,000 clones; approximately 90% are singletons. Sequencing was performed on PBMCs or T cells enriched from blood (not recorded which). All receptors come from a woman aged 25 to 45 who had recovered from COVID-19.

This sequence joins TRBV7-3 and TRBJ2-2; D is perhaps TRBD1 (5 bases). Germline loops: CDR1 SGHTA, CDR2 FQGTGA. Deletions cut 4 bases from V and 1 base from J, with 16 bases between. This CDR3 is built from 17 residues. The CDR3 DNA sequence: TGTGCCAGCAGCTCGGTTCCAGGGATGGGGAACACCGGGGAGCTGTTTTTT. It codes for CASSSVPGMGNTGELFF.

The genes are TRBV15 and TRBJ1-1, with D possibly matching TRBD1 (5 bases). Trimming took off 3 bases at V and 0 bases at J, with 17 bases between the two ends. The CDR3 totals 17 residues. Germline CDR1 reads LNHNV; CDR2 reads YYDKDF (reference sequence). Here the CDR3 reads CATSRRGGGRLNTEAFF. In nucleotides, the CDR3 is TGTGCCACCAGCAGGAGGGGAGGAGGGCGCTTGAACACTGAAGCTTTCTTT. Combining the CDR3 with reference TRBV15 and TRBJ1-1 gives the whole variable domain DAMVIQNPRYQVTQFGKPVTLSCSQTLNHNVMYWYQQKSSQAPKLLFHYYDKDFNNEADTPDNFQSRRPNTSFCFLDIRSPGLGDTAMYLCATSRRGGGRLNTEAFFGQGTRLTVV.

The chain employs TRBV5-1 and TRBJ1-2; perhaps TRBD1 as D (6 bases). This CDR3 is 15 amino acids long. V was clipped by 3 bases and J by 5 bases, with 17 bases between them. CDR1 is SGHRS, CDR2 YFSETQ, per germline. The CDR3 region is CASSSREGVGYGYTF. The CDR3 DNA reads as TGCGCCAGCAGCTCACGTGAGGGGGTAGGGTATGGCTACACCTTC.

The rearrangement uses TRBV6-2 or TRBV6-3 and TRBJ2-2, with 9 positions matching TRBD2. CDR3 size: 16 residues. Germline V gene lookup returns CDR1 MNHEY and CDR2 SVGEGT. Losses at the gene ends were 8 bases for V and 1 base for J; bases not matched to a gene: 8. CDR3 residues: CASRSLAGKNTGELFF. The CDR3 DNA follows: TGTGCCAGCCGTTCACTAGCGGGCAAGAACACCGGGGAGCTGTTTTTT.

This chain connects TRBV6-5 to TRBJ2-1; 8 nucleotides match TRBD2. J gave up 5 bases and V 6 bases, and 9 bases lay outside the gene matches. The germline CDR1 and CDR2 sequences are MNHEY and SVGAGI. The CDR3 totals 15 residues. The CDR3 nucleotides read TGTGCCAGCAGCCGGGGGGGACGGTTCGACAATGAGCAGTTCTTC. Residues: CASSRGGRFDNEQFF.

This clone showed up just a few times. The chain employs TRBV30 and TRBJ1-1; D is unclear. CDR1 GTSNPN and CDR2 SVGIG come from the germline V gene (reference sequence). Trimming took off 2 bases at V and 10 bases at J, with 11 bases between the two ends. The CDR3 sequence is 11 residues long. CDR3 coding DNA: TGTGCCTGGAGTTCCGGGATCGCAGCTTTCTTT. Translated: CAWSSGIAAFF.

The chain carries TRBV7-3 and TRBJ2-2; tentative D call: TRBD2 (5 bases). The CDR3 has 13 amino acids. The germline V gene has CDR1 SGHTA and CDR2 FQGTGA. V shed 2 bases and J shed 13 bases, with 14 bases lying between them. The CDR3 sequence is CASSLDPGKVLFF. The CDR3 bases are TGTGCCAGCAGCTTAGATCCGGGGAAGGTGCTGTTTTTT.

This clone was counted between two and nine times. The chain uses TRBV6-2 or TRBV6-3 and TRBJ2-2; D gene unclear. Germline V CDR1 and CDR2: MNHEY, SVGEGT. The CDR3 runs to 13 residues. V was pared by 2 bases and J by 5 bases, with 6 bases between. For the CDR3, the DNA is TGTGCCAGCAGTTACGGGCCAACCGGGGAGCTGTTTTTT. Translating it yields CASSYGPTGELFF.

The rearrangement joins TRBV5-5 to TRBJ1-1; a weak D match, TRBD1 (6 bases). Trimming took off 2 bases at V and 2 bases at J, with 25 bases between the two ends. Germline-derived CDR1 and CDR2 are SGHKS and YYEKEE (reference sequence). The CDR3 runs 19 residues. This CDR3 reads CASSFKYAGAGGPNTEAFF. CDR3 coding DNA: TGTGCCAGCAGCTTTAAATATGCGGGGGCTGGGGGTCCTAACACTGAAGCTTTCTTT.

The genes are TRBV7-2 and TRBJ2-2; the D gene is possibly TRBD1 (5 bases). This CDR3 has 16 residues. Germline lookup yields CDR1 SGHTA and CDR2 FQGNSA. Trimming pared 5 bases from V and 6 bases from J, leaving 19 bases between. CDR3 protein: CASSLRPVQVPGELFF. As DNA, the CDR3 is TGTGCCAGCAGCCTTCGACCCGTACAGGTTCCCGGGGAGCTGTTTTTT.

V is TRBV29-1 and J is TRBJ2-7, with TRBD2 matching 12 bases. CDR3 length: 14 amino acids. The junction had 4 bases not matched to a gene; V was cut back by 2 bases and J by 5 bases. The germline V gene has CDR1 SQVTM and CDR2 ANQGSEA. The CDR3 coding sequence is TGCAGCGTTGAACTAGCGGGAGGGCCTGACGAGCAGTACTTC. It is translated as CSVELAGGPDEQYF.

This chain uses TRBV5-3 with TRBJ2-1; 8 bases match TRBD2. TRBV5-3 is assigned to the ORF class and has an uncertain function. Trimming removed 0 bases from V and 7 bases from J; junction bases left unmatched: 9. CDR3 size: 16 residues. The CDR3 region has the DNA TGTGCCAGAAGCTTGGATGCTCGGGAGGGGGTGAATGAGCAGTTCTTC. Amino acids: CARSLDAREGVNEQFF.

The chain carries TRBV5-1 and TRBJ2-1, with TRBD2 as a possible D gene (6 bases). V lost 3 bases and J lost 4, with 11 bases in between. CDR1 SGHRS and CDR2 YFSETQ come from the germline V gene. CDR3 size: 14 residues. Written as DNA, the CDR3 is TGCGCCAGCAGCTCGGGACTCGCGTACAATGAGCAGTTCTTC. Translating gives CASSSGLAYNEQFF.

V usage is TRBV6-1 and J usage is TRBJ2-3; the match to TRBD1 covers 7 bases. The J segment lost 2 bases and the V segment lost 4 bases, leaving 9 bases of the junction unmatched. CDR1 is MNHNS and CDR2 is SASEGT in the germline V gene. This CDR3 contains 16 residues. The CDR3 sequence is CASSGLPGQFTDTQYF. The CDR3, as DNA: TGTGCCAGCAGTGGACTACCGGGACAGTTCACAGATACGCAGTATTTT.

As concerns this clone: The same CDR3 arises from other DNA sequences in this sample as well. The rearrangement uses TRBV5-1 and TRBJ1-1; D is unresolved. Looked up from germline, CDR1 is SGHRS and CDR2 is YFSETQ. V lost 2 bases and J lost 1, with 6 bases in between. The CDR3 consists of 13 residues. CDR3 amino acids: CASSFGGNTEAFF. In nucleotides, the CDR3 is TGCGCCAGCAGCTTCGGAGGGAACACTGAAGCTTTCTTT.

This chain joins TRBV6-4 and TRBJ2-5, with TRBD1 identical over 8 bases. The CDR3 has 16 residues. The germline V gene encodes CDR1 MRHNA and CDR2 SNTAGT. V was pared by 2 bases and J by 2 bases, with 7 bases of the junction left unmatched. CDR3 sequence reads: CASSDLRQGAQETQYF. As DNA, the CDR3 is TGTGCCAGCAGTGACCTCCGGCAGGGGGCGCAAGAGACCCAGTACTTC.

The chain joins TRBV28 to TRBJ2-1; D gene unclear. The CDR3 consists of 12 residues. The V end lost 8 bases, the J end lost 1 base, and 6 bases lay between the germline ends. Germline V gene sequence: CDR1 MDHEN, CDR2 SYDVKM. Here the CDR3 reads CASGPSYNEQFF. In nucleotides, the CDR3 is TGTGCCAGCGGCCCATCCTACAATGAGCAGTTCTTC.

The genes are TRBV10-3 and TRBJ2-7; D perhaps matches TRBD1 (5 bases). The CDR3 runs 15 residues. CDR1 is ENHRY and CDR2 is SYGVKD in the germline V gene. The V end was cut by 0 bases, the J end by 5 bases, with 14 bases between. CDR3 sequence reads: CAISESVRIRDEQYF. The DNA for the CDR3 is TGTGCCATCAGTGAGTCGGTGAGAATCAGGGACGAGCAGTACTTC.

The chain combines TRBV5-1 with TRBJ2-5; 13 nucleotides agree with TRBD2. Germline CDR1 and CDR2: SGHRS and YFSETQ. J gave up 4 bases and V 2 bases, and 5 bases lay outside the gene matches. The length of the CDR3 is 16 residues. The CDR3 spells CASSFLTSGGLETQYF. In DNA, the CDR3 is TGCGCCAGCAGCTTTCTGACTAGCGGGGGGTTAGAGACCCAGTACTTC.

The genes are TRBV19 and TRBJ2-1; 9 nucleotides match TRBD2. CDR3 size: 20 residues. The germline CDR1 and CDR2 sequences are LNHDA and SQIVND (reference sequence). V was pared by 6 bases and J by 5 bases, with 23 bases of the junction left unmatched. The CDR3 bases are TGTGCCAGTAGCCATAGGGGGCGGCTAGCGGGGCGTCCCATTGACAATGAGCAGTTCTTC. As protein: CASSHRGRLAGRPIDNEQFF.

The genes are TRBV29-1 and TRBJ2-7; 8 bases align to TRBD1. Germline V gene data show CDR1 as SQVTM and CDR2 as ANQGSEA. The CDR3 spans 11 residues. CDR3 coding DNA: TGCAGTGCTATGACAGGGGTCGAGCAGTACTTC. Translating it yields CSAMTGVEQYF.

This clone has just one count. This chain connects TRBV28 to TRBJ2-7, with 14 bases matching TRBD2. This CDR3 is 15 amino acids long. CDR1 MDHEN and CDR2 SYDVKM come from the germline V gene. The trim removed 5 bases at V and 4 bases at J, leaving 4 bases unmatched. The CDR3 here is CASSPWTSGRYEQYF. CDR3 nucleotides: TGTGCCAGCAGTCCGTGGACTAGCGGGAGGTACGAGCAGTACTTC.

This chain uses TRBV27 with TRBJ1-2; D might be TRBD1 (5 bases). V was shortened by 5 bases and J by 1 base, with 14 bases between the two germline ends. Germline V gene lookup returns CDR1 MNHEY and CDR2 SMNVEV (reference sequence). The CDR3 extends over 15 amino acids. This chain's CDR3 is CASSLRWGGNYGYTF. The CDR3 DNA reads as TGTGCCAGCAGTCTTCGATGGGGGGGTAACTATGGCTACACCTTC.

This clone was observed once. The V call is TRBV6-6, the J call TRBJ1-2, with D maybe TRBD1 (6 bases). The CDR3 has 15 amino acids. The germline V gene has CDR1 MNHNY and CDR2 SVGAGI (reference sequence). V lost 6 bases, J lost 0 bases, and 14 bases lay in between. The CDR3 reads CASSNSRGSNYGYTF. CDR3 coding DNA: TGTGCCAGCAGCAACAGCAGGGGATCTAACTATGGCTACACCTTC.

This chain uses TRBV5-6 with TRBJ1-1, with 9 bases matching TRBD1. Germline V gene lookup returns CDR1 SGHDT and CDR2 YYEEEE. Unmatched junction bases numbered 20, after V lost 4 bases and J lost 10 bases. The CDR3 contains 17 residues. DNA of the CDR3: TGTGCCAGCAGCATTGGACGACGGACAGGGGAACGTTACGGAGCTTTCTTT. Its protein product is CASSIGRRTGERYGAFF.

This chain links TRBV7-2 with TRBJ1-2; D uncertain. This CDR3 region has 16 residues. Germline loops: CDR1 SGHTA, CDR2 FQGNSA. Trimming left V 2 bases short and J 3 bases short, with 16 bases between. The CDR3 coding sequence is TGTGCCAGCAGCTTAATCAATCCGCGAAATTACTATGGCTACACCTTC. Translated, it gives CASSLINPRNYYGYTF.

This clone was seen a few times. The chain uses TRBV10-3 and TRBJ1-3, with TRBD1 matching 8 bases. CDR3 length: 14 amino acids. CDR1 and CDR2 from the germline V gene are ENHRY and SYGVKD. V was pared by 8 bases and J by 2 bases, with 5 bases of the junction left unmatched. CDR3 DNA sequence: TGTGCCATCGGGACAGGTTCTACTGGAAACACCATATATTTT. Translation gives CAIGTGSTGNTIYF.

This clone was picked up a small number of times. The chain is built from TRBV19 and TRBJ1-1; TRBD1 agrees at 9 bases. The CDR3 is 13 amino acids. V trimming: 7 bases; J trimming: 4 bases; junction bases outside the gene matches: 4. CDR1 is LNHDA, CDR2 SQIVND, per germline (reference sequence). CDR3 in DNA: TGTGCCAGTAAGGGGACAGGGAGCACTGAAGCTTTCTTT. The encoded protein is CASKGTGSTEAFF.

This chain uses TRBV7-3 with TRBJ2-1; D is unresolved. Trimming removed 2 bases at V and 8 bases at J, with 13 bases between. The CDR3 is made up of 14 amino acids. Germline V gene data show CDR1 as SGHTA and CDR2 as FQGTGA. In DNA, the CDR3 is TGTGCCAGCAGCTTAGATCTAGGAGTCGATGAGCAGTTCTTC. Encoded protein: CASSLDLGVDEQFF.

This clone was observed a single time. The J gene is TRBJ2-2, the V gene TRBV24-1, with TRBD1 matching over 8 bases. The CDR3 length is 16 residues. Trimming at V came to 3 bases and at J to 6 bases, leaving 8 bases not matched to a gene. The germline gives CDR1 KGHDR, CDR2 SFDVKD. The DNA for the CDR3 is TGTGCCACCAGTGATCGGACAGGGCATTTGTCCGGGGAGCTGTTTTTT. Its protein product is CATSDRTGHLSGELFF.